The sequence of this TCR beta chain was determined in a study of shared clonotypes between healthy human individuals. Broader study findings: The study sampled only blood, and tissue repertoires likely differ. The sharing of roughly 5% of naive CD4 clonotypes was seen across a handful of donors.

Caucasian adults living in Nashville, Tennessee, provided all samples. Investigators divided CD4+ cells into CD45RA+ naive and CD45RA-negative memory subsets. This clone has a handful of counts. The antigen is not known. This CDR3 has 14 residues. Produced via immunoSEQ multiplex PCR; TCRdb's table is partial and in-frame only. The top ten hold approximately 1.8% of the sample, which has hundreds of thousands of clones, less than 85% seen once. The chain couples TRBV1 to TRBJ1-2; the D segment call TRBD1 is taken from the table without a DNA check. TRBV1 is a listed pseudogene. The material sequenced was memory CD4+ T cells sorted from blood. The subset denotes: CD45RA-negative fraction. The TCR was taken from a woman aged 25 to 39 in good health. CDR3 coding DNA: TGCACCAGCAGCCAACTACAGGGGCCCTATGGCTACACCTTC. Its protein product is CTSSQLQGPYGYTF.